This T cell receptor beta chain was captured in a study of T cell responses to AZD1222 COVID-19 vaccine (dated by TCRdb to the early 2020s). Notes on the research overall: TCR sequencing was performed for more than 230 trial participants, of whom around 200 were given two doses of AZD1222 and some 25 were given two doses of MenACWY control vaccine. Trial participants were enrolled into age subgroups of 18-55, 56-69 and 70-plus years, which contained about 160, 30 and 59 TCR-sequenced participants, respectively. Overall study results and their limits: Reportedly, almost half of the unique spike-specific TCRs recognized epitopes lying outside the regions that are mutated in the B.1.351 and B.1.1.7 variants. No day 14 peak-response samples were available, so repertoires were characterized only after the peak T cell response. Conclusions about previously exposed vaccinees were limited because only six AZD1222 recipients were SARS-CoV-2 seropositive at baseline. Most participants were white British and females outnumbered males, and the authors suggested that clonal diversity may have been underestimated. The whole spike protein was spanned by vaccine-associated CD4 TCRs, and dominant responses were seen in regions 160-218 and 743-854. The 56-69-year group was small, and its depth increase did not reach significance, likely because of low power. Spike-specific TCR breadth and depth rose significantly after two AZD1222 doses compared with day 0 and with MenACWY recipients.

This clone has more than one count but fewer than ten. This receptor's antigen is unknown. Base qualities are not recorded, but no much larger clone differs from it by a single base. Measured from the cysteine to the phenylalanine, the CDR3 is 16 residues long. The read is trimmed to its CDR3 DNA, 48 bases read in frame from base 1. CDR1 and CDR2, looked up from the germline V gene (reference sequence), are LNHDA and SQIVND. The junction shows trimming of 9 bases on V and 0 bases on J, plus 18 bases between the germline ends. The CDR3 regions of human TCRbeta chains were subjected to immunosequencing. Per the authors' processing: TCRs in the repertoires were compared against a reference library of SARS-CoV-2-specific TCRs that had been generated with the MIRA antigen-specificity platform. Breadth meant the fraction of unique TCRs that were SARS-CoV-2-associated, whereas depth meant the fraction of total T cells that were SARS-CoV-2-associated. Using the MIRA data, every spike-specific TCR was mapped to the spike region that the TCR reacted to and assigned to either a CD4 or a CD8 class. Log10-transformed breadth and depth values were compared by one-way ANOVA with Sidak's multiple comparisons tests. In its TCRdb copy, this immuneACCESS table keeps in-frame sequences only and misses some clones. Where compared with another copy, unresolved V genes explain less than half of these, and the others have no known cause. The V and J calls and clone size were taken over from that table, and D and trimming were inferred from the DNA. The sample records over 70,000 clones, about 91% of which are singletons. In total, the top ten clones hold about 9.6% of the sample.

The time point label, read with the paper, signifies: about 28 days (+/-7) after the second vaccine dose. AZD1222 recipients with second doses at about 4 weeks or about 12 weeks were pooled, because spike-specific TCR depth and breadth did not differ between schedules. Vaccinee samples were obtained from the UK trials COV001 and COV002, which included a single-blind randomized controlled phase 2/3 trial of AZD1222 (ChAdOx1 nCoV-19) in healthy adults. For TCRbeta chain sequencing, PBMC samples from trial participants were taken at day 0 and at day 28 after the second dose. The sample was peripheral blood, taken 28 days after the second AZD1222 dose. Here the chain combines TRBV19 and TRBJ2-1, with the identity of the D gene unclear. This sequence was found in an adult who received the AZD1222 COVID-19 vaccine. The DNA reads TGTGCCAGCACCGCTTGGGCGTCGGGCTCCTACAATGAGCAGTTCTTC. This yields the protein CASTAWASGSYNEQFF.